Listed below are T cell receptor beta chains from one sample, sequenced in a study of early T cells in non-severe SARS-CoV-2 infection. Using its own MiXCR run on the 5' RACE reads, TCRdb lists one record per CDR3 protein. Of 85,000 to 100,000 distinct CDR3 sequences listed, approximately 10% are singletons. What was sequenced was whole blood. The receptors stem from an adult who was a healthcare worker with PCR-confirmed SARS-CoV-2 infection or an uninfected control (not recorded which). Each CDR3 is given with its conserved first and last residue. D genes are given only for firm matches. The size of a clone is reported for some rows only, either as once, few or many, or as a class for expanded clones.

TGCGCCAGCAGCTTGGGTCCCCAGACCTCACGGAATGAAAAACTGTTTTTT	CASSLGPQTSRNEKLFF	.	TRBV5-1	TRBJ1-4	few
TGTGCCAGCAGCTTAACTGAGGACACTGAAGCTTTCTTT	CASSLTEDTEAFF	.	TRBV7-3	TRBJ1-1	few
TGCGCCAGCCTTTTAACCCCGGGACTAGCGGGCTACAATGAGCAGTTCTTC	CASLLTPGLAGYNEQFF	TRBD2	TRBV5-1	TRBJ2-1	.
TGTGCCAGTAGTATCGGATCAGCAGGTAATGAGCAGTTCTTC	CASSIGSAGNEQFF	.	TRBV19	TRBJ2-1	many
TGTGCCAGCTCACCACCGGCCGGGACCGACGAGCAGTACTTC	CASSPPAGTDEQYF	.	TRBV18	TRBJ2-7	many
TGCGCCAGCAGCCCTGGTGGGGAGACCCAGTACTTC	CASSPGGETQYF	.	TRBV5-1	TRBJ2-5	few
TGTGCCAGCAGCTCGGGACAGGGGAACACCGGGGAGCTGTTTTTT	CASSSGQGNTGELFF	TRBD1	TRBV28	TRBJ2-2	few
TGTGCCAGCAGCGCCCGCCGGGGGGCCTCTGGAAACACCATATATTTT	CASSARRGASGNTIYF	.	TRBV7-6	TRBJ1-3	.
TGTGCCTGGAGTACACCGAATGCGTATGGCTACACCTTC	CAWSTPNAYGYTF	.	TRBV30	TRBJ1-2	few
TGTGCCAGCAGCGCCCCACTCAGGGGACCGCCATATAATTCACCCCTCCATTTT	CASSAPLRGPPYNSPLHF	.	TRBV7-9	TRBJ1-6	many
TGTGCCAGCAGTGAACAGGCCTATGGCTACACCTTC	CASSEQAYGYTF	.	TRBV25-1	TRBJ1-2	.
TGTGCCAGCCAGCCCAGGAGCTCCTACGAGCAGTACTTC	CASQPRSSYEQYF	.	TRBV11-1	TRBJ2-7	many
TGCGCCAGCAGCTCCGATCTACTTAATAATTCACCCCTCCACTTT	CASSSDLLNNSPLHF	.	TRBV5-1	TRBJ1-6	few
TGTGCCAGCAACCCACCGCGGAGAGGAAGCTCCTACAATGAGCAGTTCTTC	CASNPPRRGSSYNEQFF	.	TRBV28	TRBJ2-1	many
TGCAGCGTTGATCCAGGAGGAGGCAGGGTACTAGCGGTTAGCACAGATACGCAGTATTTT	CSVDPGGGRVLAVSTDTQYF	TRBD2	TRBV29-1	TRBJ2-3	many
TGCGCCAGCAGCTTGGTCGCGGTGGGCAGAAAAAACTATAATTCACCCCTCCACTTT	CASSLVAVGRKNYNSPLHF	.	TRBV5-1	TRBJ1-6	many
TGTGCCACCAGCACCCCCGGGACAGGGAGCCGCAATGAGCAGTTCTTC	CATSTPGTGSRNEQFF	TRBD1	TRBV15	TRBJ2-1	few
TGCAGCGTTGAATCTAGACGGGGCATGAGAGAGACCCAGTACTTC	CSVESRRGMRETQYF	.	TRBV29-1	TRBJ2-5	.
TGTGCCAGCAGTTTAAGCCAGCGGAGACAGTACCAAGAGACCCAGTACTTC	CASSLSQRRQYQETQYF	.	TRBV12-3/TRBV12-4	TRBJ2-5	.
TGCAGTGCTAACCCCACCCCAGATACGCAGTATTTT	CSANPTPDTQYF	.	TRBV20-1	TRBJ2-3	few
TGTGCCTGGATACCCAGGGTGAACACTGAAGCTTTCTTT	CAWIPRVNTEAFF	.	TRBV30	TRBJ1-1	.
TGTGCCAGCAGGACAGGGTCGGCCTCTAATTCACCCCTCCACTTT	CASRTGSASNSPLHF	TRBD1	TRBV7-2	TRBJ1-6	.
TGTGCCAGCAGTGGGAACCGGGACAGGGGGCCGAGCTATGGCTACACCTTC	CASSGNRDRGPSYGYTF	TRBD1	TRBV6-1	TRBJ1-2	few
TGCAGCGTTGGGGACGGAGTTAATGAAAAACTGTTTTTT	CSVGDGVNEKLFF	.	TRBV29-1	TRBJ1-4	.
TGTGCCAGCACCCCCTACGAGCAGTACTTC	CASTPYEQYF	.	TRBV6-6	TRBJ2-7	.
TGTGCCAGCAGTAACAGGAACACTGAAGCTTTCTTT	CASSNRNTEAFF	.	TRBV6-6	TRBJ1-1	few
TGTGCCACCAGTGATTCAGGATCCTCCTACAATGAGCAGTTCTTC	CATSDSGSSYNEQFF	.	TRBV24-1	TRBJ2-1	many
TGTGCCAGCAGTTTGTACACCACAGATACGCAGTATTTT	CASSLYTTDTQYF	.	TRBV27	TRBJ2-3	few
TGTGCCTGGAGTGTATCTGCGGGACCCTACAATGAGCAGTTCTTC	CAWSVSAGPYNEQFF	.	TRBV30	TRBJ2-1	.
TGCAGTGCTGGAGACAGGGAAGAGACCCAGTACTTC	CSAGDREETQYF	TRBD1	TRBV20-1	TRBJ2-5	many
TGCGCCAGCAGCTCTCTCGAGATCGAGACCCAGTACTTC	CASSSLEIETQYF	.	TRBV5-1	TRBJ2-5	few
TGCGCCAGCAGCCAAAGCCCGATCTCCCAAGAGACCCAGTACTTC	CASSQSPISQETQYF	.	TRBV4-1	TRBJ2-5	few